This TCR beta chain was recorded in a study of OX40 agonist ivuxolimab in advanced cancers. Study background: Each patient was given ivuxolimab into a vein every 2 weeks, at 0.01 to 10 mg/kg. Patients treated during dose escalation were battling hepatocellular carcinoma, melanoma, renal cell or head and neck cancer.

Using immunoSEQ multiplex PCR, the repertoire was profiled, and TCRdb retains in-frame clones only, with some absent. The data show around 60,000 clones, 79% seen once. Notes on the study in general: Determination of antigen specificity was not performed for the expanded peripheral T cells.

For this clone: Its antigen is unidentified.

The sample was CD4+ or CD8+ T cells sorted from blood, taken in a trial of the OX40 agonist ivuxolimab. The TCR sequence derives from an adult with an advanced solid tumor such as melanoma, head and neck, liver or kidney cancer.

The CDR3 nucleotides read TGTGCCAGCAGTTACCACGGTTATGGCTACACCTTC. Translating it yields CASSYHGYGYTF. The chain employs TRBV6-5 and TRBJ1-2; unclear D gene. V lost 2 bases to trimming and J lost 5 bases, with 6 bases between them. The germline V gene encodes CDR1 MNHEY and CDR2 SVGAGI. CDR3 length equals 12 residues.